This entry lists 4 T cell receptor beta chains sequenced from one sample in a study of OX40 agonist ivuxolimab in advanced cancers. The repertoire was sequenced with immunoSEQ multiplex PCR; TCRdb's copy has only in-frame clones and lacks some. Among about 91,000 clones listed, around 87% were seen once. The sequencing used CD4+ or CD8+ T cells sorted from blood, collected in a trial of the OX40 agonist ivuxolimab. Receptors originate from an adult with an advanced solid tumor such as melanoma, head and neck, liver or kidney cancer.

The V call is TRBV30, the J call TRBJ1-5; D is perhaps TRBD1 (5 bases). CDR3 length: 13 amino acids. In germline, CDR1 is GTSNPN, CDR2 SVGIG (reference sequence). V was clipped by 3 bases and J by 4 bases, with 10 bases between them. This chain's CDR3 is CAWSGGRNQPQHF. The DNA for the CDR3 is TGTGCCTGGAGCGGGGGACGGAATCAGCCCCAGCATTTT.

The chain uses TRBV5-4 and TRBJ1-6; D ambiguous. Germline CDR1 is SGHNT and CDR2 is YYREEE (reference sequence). V was pared by 4 bases and J by 6 bases, with 8 bases between. The CDR3 length is 13 residues. CDR3 residues: CASSQGFNSPLHF. The CDR3 nucleotides are TGTGCCAGCAGCCAAGGGTTTAATTCACCCCTCCACTTT. Complete variable domain (other parts from reference TRBV5-4 and TRBJ1-6): ETGVTQSPTHLIKTRGQQVTLRCSSQSGHNTVSWYQQALGQGPQFIFQYYREEENGRGNFPPRFSGLQFPNYSSELNVNALELDDSALYLCASSQGFNSPLHFGNGTRLTVT.

The rearrangement joins TRBV5-4 to TRBJ1-4; D possibly corresponds to TRBD1 (6 bases). The V gene lost 3 bases and the J gene lost 0 bases, with 9 bases spanning the gap. Germline V gene sequence: CDR1 SGHNT, CDR2 YYREEE (reference sequence). The CDR3 sequence is 15 residues long. DNA of the CDR3: TGTGCCAGCAGCTCAGGGGTGGCAACTAATGAAAAACTGTTTTTT. Its translation is CASSSGVATNEKLFF.

CDR3 in amino acids: CASSPADSYTGELFF. Written as DNA, the CDR3 is TGCGCCAGCAGCCCCGCGGACAGCTACACCGGGGAGCTGTTTTTT. V and J are TRBV5-1 and TRBJ2-2; D is possibly TRBD1 (6 bases). The CDR3 totals 15 residues. From germline, CDR1 is SGHRS and CDR2 YFSETQ. Between the trimmed V and J ends, which lost 4 bases and 3 bases, there was a span of 13 bases.